One and the same sample provided the 10 T cell receptor beta chains below, sequenced in a study of blood T cells in healthy people across ages. It was with a sample-barcoded 5' primer and a J-beta primer mix that a second PCR of roughly 7 to 12 cycles was run. One entry per CDR3 protein, called by TCRdb with MiXCR from the 5' RACE reads. The top ten clones hold about 11% of a sample with 1.5 million to 2 million distinct CDR3 sequences, roughly 30% of them seen once. Sequencing was performed on blood. These TCRs come from a woman in her 30s in good health.

The chain is built from TRBV10-3 and TRBJ2-4, with unresolved D. The J call is in doubt because the DNA end fits TRBJ2-7 better. This CDR3 has 12 residues. The germline CDR1 and CDR2 sequences are ENHRY and SYGVKD. Written as DNA, the CDR3 is TGTGCCATCAGTGATGCGCCGTACGAGCAGTACTTC. This translates into CAISDAPYEQYF.

This clonotype appeared many times. The chain combines TRBV11-2 with TRBJ2-3; 10 positions match TRBD2. Germline CDR1 SGHAT, CDR2 FQNNGV. CDR3 length equals 16 residues. After removal of 3 bases from V and 4 bases from J, the junction contained 7 bases not matched to a gene. CDR3 in amino acids: CASSFTSGMSSDTQYF. The CDR3, as DNA: TGTGCCAGCAGCTTTACTAGCGGGATGTCGTCAGATACGCAGTATTTT. The full variable domain, rest sourced from reference TRBV11-2 and TRBJ2-3, is EAGVAQSPRYKIIEKRQSVAFWCNPISGHATLYWYQQILGQGPKLLIQFQNNGVVDDSQLPKDRFSAERLKGVDSTLKIQPAKLEDSAVYLCASSFTSGMSSDTQYFGPGTRLTVL.

This clonotype showed up many times. This sequence joins TRBV5-6 and TRBJ2-7; maybe TRBD1 (5 bases). The length of the CDR3 is 13 residues. The germline gives CDR1 SGHDT, CDR2 YYEEEE. The V end lost 3 bases, the J end lost 2 bases, and 9 bases lay between the germline ends. The CDR3 sequence: CASSSQGTYEQYF. The DNA for the CDR3 is TGTGCCAGCAGCTCCCAGGGAACCTACGAGCAGTACTTC.

The chain joins TRBV20-1 to TRBJ2-4; 13 bases are a match to TRBD2. J gave up 6 bases and V 6 bases, and 5 bases lay outside the gene matches. The CDR3 runs to 14 residues. The germline gives CDR1 DFQATT, CDR2 SNEGSKA (reference sequence). The CDR3 sequence: CSARTSGGGNIQYF. In DNA, the CDR3 is TGCAGTGCCCGGACTAGCGGGGGAGGAAACATTCAGTACTTC.

This clonotype occurred many times. This chain links TRBV27 with TRBJ2-3; no clear D gene. The V and J ends lost 4 bases and 2 bases respectively, with 7 bases between them. Per the germline V gene, CDR1 is MNHEY and CDR2 is SMNVEV (reference sequence). This CDR3 has 13 residues. The CDR3 sequence: CASSSPYTDTQYF. CDR3 nucleotide sequence: TGTGCCAGCAGTTCTCCCTACACAGATACGCAGTATTTT.

This clonotype was seen a handful of times. The rearrangement links TRBV29-1 to TRBJ1-1; 9 bases line up with TRBD1. CDR1 and CDR2 from the germline V gene are SQVTM and ANQGSEA. With V trimmed by 6 bases and J by 3 bases, 11 bases remained unmatched. The CDR3 consists of 15 residues. The CDR3 here is CSVEKSGQGDTEAFF. CDR3 DNA: TGCAGCGTCGAAAAATCGGGACAGGGCGACACTGAAGCTTTCTTT.

The chain uses TRBV28 and TRBJ2-7; 11 bases map to TRBD1. From germline, CDR1 is MDHEN and CDR2 SYDVKM. V lost 4 bases and J lost 6; bases outside the gene matches: 8. The CDR3 has 15 amino acids. CDR3 amino acids: CASSSGQGVFSEQYF. DNA for the CDR3: TGTGCCAGCAGTTCGGGACAGGGGGTATTTAGCGAGCAGTACTTC. Using reference TRBV28 and TRBJ2-7 for the parts outside the CDR3, the full variable domain is DVKVTQSSRYLVKRTGEKVFLECVQDMDHENMFWYRQDPGLGLRLIYFSYDVKMKEKGDIPEGYSVSREKKERFSLILESASTNQTSMYLCASSSGQGVFSEQYFGPGTRLTVT.

The chain employs TRBV7-9 and TRBJ2-5, with TRBD2 identical over 12 bases. Germline CDR1 is SEHNR and CDR2 is FQNEAQ (reference sequence). J lost 2 bases, V lost 3 bases, and 16 bases had no gene match. CDR3 length: 20 amino acids. CDR3 nucleotides: TGTGCCAGCAGCTTCCACCGGGCATGGGGGACTAGCGGGCAACAAGAGACCCAGTACTTC. It yields the protein CASSFHRAWGTSGQQETQYF.

This chain connects TRBV20-1 to TRBJ2-6, with 8 bases fitting TRBD1. V trimming: 4 bases; J trimming: 0 bases; junction bases outside the gene matches: 8. Germline loops: CDR1 DFQATT, CDR2 SNEGSKA (reference sequence). CDR3 length: 17 amino acids. The CDR3 reads CSAKVQGVASGANVLTF. The CDR3 region has the DNA TGCAGTGCTAAGGTACAGGGGGTGGCCTCTGGGGCCAACGTCCTGACTTTC.

This chain joins TRBV7-2 and TRBJ2-7; D remains ambiguous. The end of the DNA fits TRBJ2-5 better, so the J call may be wrong. Germline-derived CDR1 and CDR2 are SGHTA and FQGNSA. There are 15 residues in the CDR3. The CDR3 DNA reads as TGTGCCAGCAGCCCGGACCTAGGACGGTGGGAGACCCAGTACTTC. This gives the protein CASSPDLGRWETQYF.